This T cell receptor beta chain was retrieved from a study of blood T cell repertoires in COVID-19. The data were produced by immunoSEQ multiplex PCR, yet TCRdb's version contains in-frame clones alone and is incomplete. The sample includes around 300,000 clones, 83% of them seen just once. Germline CDR1 reads LGHNA; CDR2 reads YNFKEQ. This CDR3 has 15 residues. V shed 1 base and J shed 4 bases, with 11 bases lying between them. What was sequenced was peripheral blood. This clonotype originated in a woman aged 50 to 60 who had recovered from COVID-19. The chain couples TRBV4-2 to TRBJ1-3, with no clear D. The CDR3 reads CASSQALGQGNTIYF. The CDR3 DNA follows: TGTGCCAGCAGCCAAGCCTTGGGCCAAGGAAACACCATATATTTT.